The sequence of this T cell receptor (beta chain) was determined in a study of regulatory T cells in long-lasting Graves disease. V dropped 5 bases and J dropped 10 bases, with 21 bases sitting between them. The CDR3 contains 16 residues. Germline V lookup: CDR1 MNHEY, CDR2 SMNVEV (reference sequence). This clonotype has a handful of counts. Building of the TCR beta libraries involved iRepertoire HTBI primers and Arm-PCR of CDR3 regions. In the authors' methods: Taken together, the samples had roughly 56 TRBV and approximately 15 TRBJ segments identified. In TCRdb, the multiplex PCR reads were re-called with MiXCR into one record per CDR3 protein. TCRdb, not the authors, supplied the V and J calls. This table holds about 470,000 distinct CDR3 sequences, roughly 20% found once. Time point here: persistent/refractory GD, antithyroid drugs over 5 years with positive TRAb. RNA isolated from PBMCs was used to make the TCR library.

The sample in question was peripheral blood mononuclear cells (PBMCs), obtained when the disease was refractory, from a patient treated with antithyroid drugs. The rearrangement joins TRBV27 to TRBJ1-6; D possibly corresponds to TRBD1 (6 bases). The clonotype originates from a female donor with Graves disease. CDR3: CASSLRGRTTVSPLHF. CDR3 in DNA: TGTGCCAGCAGTCTCAGGGGCCGCACCACGGTATCACCCCTCCACTTT.